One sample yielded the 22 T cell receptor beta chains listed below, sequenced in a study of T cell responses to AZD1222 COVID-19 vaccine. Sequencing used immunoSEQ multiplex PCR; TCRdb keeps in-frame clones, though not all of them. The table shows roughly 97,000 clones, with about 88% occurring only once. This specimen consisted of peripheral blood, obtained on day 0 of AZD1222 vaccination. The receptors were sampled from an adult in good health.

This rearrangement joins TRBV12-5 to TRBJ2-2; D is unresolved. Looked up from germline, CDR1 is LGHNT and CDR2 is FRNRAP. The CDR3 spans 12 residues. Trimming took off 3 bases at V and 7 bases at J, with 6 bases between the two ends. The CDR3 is CASGLEVGELFF. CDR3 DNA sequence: TGTGCTAGTGGTTTAGAAGTCGGGGAGCTGTTTTTT.

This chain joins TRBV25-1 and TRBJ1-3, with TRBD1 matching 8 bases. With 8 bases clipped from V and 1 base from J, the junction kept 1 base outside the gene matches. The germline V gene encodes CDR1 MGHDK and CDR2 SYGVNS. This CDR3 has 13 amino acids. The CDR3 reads CASGTGSGNTIYF. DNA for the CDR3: TGTGCCAGCGGGACAGGTTCTGGAAACACCATATATTTT.

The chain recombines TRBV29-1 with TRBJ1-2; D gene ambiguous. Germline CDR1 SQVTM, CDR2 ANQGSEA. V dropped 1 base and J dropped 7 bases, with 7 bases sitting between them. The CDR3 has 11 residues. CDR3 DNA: TGCAGCGTTGAAGGGAACGGTGGCTACACCTTC. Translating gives CSVEGNGGYTF.

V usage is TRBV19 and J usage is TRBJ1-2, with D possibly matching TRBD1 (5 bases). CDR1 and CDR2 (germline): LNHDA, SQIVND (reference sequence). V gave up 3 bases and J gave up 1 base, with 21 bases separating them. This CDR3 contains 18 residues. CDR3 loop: CASSMGLPTQASNYGYTF. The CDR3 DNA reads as TGTGCCAGTAGTATGGGACTTCCTACACAAGCAAGTAACTATGGCTACACCTTC.

CDR3 residues: CASSQNRANYGYTF. The CDR3 DNA follows: TGTGCCAGCAGCCAAAACAGGGCTAACTATGGCTACACCTTC. The chain recombines TRBV4-2 with TRBJ1-2; the D gene is possibly TRBD1 (6 bases). V dropped 2 bases and J dropped 0 bases, with 7 bases sitting between them. From germline, CDR1 is LGHNA and CDR2 YNFKEQ. The CDR3 is 14 residues long.

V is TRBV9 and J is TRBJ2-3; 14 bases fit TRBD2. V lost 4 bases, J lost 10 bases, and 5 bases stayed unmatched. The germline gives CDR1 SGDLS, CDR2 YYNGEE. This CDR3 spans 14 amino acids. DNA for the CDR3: TGTGCCAGCAGCCAGACTAGCGGGGGGGCGGCGCAGTATTTT. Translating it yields CASSQTSGGAAQYF.

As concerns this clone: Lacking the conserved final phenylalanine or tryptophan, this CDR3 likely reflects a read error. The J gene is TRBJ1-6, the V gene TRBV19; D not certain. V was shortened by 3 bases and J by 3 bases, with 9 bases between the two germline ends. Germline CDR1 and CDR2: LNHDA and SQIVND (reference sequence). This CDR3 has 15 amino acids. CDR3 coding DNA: TGTGCCAGTAGTATTTCTTTTAACTATAATTCACCCCTCCACCTT. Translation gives CASSISFNYNSPLHL.

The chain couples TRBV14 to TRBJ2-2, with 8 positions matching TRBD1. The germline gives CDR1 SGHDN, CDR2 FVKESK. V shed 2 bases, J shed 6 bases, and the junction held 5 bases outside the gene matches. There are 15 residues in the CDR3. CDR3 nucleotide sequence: TGTGCCAGCAGCCAACCAGGGGGCCGAGCCGGGGAGCTGTTTTTT. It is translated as CASSQPGGRAGELFF.

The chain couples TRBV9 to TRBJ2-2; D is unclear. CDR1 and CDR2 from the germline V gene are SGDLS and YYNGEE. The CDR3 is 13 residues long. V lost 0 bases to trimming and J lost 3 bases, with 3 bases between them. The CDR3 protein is CASSVDHTGELFF. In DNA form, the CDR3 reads TGTGCCAGCAGCGTAGACCACACCGGGGAGCTGTTTTTT.

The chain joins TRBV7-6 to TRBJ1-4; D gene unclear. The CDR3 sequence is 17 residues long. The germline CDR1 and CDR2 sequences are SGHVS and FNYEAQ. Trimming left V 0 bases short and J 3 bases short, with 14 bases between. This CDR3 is CASSLADLARSNEKLFF. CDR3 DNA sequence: TGTGCCAGCAGCTTAGCCGACCTAGCGAGGTCTAATGAAAAACTGTTTTTT.

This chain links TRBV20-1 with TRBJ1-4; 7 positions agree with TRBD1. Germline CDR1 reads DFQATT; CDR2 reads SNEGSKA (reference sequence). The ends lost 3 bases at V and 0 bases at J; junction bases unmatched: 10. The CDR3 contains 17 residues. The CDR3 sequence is CSASEGQLIATNEKLFF. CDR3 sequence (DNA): TGCAGTGCTAGTGAGGGACAGTTAATTGCAACTAATGAAAAACTGTTTTTT.

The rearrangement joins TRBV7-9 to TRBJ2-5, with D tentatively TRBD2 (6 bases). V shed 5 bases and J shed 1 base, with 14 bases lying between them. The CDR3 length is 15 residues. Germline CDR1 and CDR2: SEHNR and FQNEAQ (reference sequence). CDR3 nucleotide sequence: TGTGCCAGCAGCCCCCTAGTGGGGGGCCAAGAGACCCAGTACTTC. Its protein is CASSPLVGGQETQYF.

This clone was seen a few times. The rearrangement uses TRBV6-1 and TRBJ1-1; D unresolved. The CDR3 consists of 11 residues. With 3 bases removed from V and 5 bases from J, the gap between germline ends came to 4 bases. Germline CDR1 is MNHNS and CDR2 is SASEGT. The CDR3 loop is CASSEGTEAFF. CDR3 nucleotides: TGTGCCAGCAGTGAGGGGACTGAAGCTTTCTTT.

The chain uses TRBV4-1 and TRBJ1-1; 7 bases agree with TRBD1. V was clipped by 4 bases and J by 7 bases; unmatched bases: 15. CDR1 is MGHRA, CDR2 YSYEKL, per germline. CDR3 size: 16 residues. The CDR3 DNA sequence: TGCGCCAGCAGCCCAAGGACCCAGGGGGGGTTGGTTGAAGCTTTCTTT. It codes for CASSPRTQGGLVEAFF.

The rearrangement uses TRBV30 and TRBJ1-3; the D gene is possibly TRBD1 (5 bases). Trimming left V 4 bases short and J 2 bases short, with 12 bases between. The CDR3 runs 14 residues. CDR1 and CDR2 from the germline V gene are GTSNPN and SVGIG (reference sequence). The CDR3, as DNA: TGTGCCTGGAATGTAGCAGGGACTGGAAACACCATATATTTT. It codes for CAWNVAGTGNTIYF.

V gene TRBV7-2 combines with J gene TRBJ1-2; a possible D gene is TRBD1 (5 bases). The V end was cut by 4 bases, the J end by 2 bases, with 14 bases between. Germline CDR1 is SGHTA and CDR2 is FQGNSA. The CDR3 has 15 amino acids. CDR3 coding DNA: TGTGCCAGCAGCTATAGGGACCGACCCAACTATGGCTACACCTTC. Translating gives CASSYRDRPNYGYTF.

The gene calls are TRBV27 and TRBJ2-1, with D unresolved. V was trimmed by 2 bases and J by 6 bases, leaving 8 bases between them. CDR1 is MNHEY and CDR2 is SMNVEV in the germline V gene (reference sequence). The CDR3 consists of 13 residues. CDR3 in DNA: TGTGCCAGCAGTTTAGGCAGGATCAATGAGCAGTTCTTC. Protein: CASSLGRINEQFF.

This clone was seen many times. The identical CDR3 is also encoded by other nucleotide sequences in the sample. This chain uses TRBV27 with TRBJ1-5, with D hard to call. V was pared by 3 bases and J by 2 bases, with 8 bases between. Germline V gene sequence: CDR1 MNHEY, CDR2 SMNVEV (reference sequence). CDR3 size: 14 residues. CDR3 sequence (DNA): TGTGCCAGCAGTTTCACTGGGGGCAATCAGCCCCAGCATTTT. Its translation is CASSFTGGNQPQHF.

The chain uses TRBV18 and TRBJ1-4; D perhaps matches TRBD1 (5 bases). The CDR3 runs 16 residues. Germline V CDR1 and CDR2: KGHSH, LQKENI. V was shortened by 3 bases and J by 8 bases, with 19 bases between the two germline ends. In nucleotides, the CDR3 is TGTGCCAGCTCACCGTTTTTCCCGGGGGACCGCGAAAAACTGTTTTTT. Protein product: CASSPFFPGDREKLFF.

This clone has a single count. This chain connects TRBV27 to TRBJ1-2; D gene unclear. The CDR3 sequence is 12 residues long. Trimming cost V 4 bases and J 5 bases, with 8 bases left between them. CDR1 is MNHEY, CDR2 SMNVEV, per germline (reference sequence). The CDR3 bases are TGTGCCAGCAGTTCAGGAAGATATGGCTACACCTTC. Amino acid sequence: CASSSGRYGYTF.

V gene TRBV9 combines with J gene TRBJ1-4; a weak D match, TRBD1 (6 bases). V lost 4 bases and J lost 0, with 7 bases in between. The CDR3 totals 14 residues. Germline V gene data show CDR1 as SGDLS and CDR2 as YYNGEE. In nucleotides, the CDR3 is TGTGCCAGCAGCTCAGGGGCAACTAATGAAAAACTGTTTTTT. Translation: CASSSGATNEKLFF.

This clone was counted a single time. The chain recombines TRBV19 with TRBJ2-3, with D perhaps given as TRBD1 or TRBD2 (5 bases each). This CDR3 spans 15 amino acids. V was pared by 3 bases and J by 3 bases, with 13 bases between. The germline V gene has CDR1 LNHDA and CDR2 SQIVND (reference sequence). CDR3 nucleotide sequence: TGTGCCAGTAGTATGACCGGGGCTTTTACAGATACGCAGTATTTT. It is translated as CASSMTGAFTDTQYF. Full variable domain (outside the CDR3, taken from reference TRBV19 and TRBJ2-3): DGGITQSPKYLFRKEGQNVTLSCEQNLNHDAMYWYRQDPGQGLRLIYYSQIVNDFQKGDIAEGYSVSREKKESFPLTVTSAQKNPTAFYLCASSMTGAFTDTQYFGPGTRLTVL.